A single sample gave rise to the 22 T cell receptor beta chains below, sequenced in a study of blood T cell repertoires in COVID-19. The protocol was immunoSEQ multiplex PCR, while the TCRdb copy is restricted to in-frame clones and leaves out a portion. Altogether about 110,000 clones are present, over 60% being singletons, with the ten largest covering about 4.1%. Sequenced input: peripheral blood. All receptors derive from a woman over 75 with acute or convalescent COVID-19.

This chain connects TRBV9 to TRBJ2-1; TRBD2 matches at 9 bases. V lost 1 base to trimming and J lost 6 bases; unmatched junction nucleotides: 8. This CDR3 is built from 16 residues. Germline-derived CDR1 and CDR2 are SGDLS and YYNGEE. CDR3 loop: CASSVQTSGWGNEQFF. CDR3 DNA: TGTGCCAGCAGCGTACAGACTAGCGGATGGGGCAATGAGCAGTTCTTC.

The chain uses TRBV12-5 and TRBJ2-5, with a possible D match to TRBD1 (5 bases). The length of the CDR3 is 16 residues. Trimming removed 1 base from V and 2 bases from J, with 14 bases in between. CDR1 and CDR2 (germline): LGHNT, FRNRAP. The CDR3 sequence: CASGLAILQGQETQYF. CDR3 nucleotides: TGTGCTAGTGGTTTGGCTATATTGCAGGGTCAAGAGACCCAGTACTTC. Full variable domain (outside the CDR3, taken from reference TRBV12-5 and TRBJ2-5): DARVTQTPRHKVTEMGQEVTMRCQPILGHNTVFWYRQTMMQGLELLAYFRNRAPLDDSGMPKDRFSAEMPDATLATLKIQPSEPRDSAVYFCASGLAILQGQETQYFGPGTRLLVL.

V usage is TRBV14 and J usage is TRBJ2-1; 8 bases are a match to TRBD2. Germline V gives CDR1 SGHDN, CDR2 FVKESK. The trim removed 0 bases at V and 7 bases at J, leaving 5 bases unmatched. There are 15 residues in the CDR3. This chain's CDR3 is CASSQDMTSDNEQFF. CDR3 in DNA: TGTGCCAGCAGCCAAGATATGACTAGCGATAATGAGCAGTTCTTC.

The rearrangement links TRBV5-1 to TRBJ2-3; 11 bases agree with TRBD2. Germline trimming cut 0 bases from V and 1 base from J; bases unmatched to any gene: 1. Germline V gives CDR1 SGHRS, CDR2 YFSETQ. This CDR3 has 16 residues. The DNA for the CDR3 is TGCGCCAGCAGCTTGGGGGGACTAGCGGGCACAGATACGCAGTATTTT. Translation: CASSLGGLAGTDTQYF. Filled out from reference TRBV5-1 and TRBJ2-3, the complete variable domain reads KAGVTQTPRYLIKTRGQQVTLSCSPISGHRSVSWYQQTPGQGLQFLFEYFSETQRNKGNFPGRFSGRQFSNSRSEMNVSTLELGDSALYLCASSLGGLAGTDTQYFGPGTRLTVL.

The chain recombines TRBV30 with TRBJ2-2, with 7 bases aligning to TRBD2. The CDR3 sequence is 15 residues long. Germline V CDR1 and CDR2: GTSNPN, SVGIG (reference sequence). With V trimmed by 5 bases and J by 4 bases, 10 bases remained unmatched. The CDR3 is CAWGPGGRTTGELFF. The CDR3 bases are TGTGCCTGGGGGCCGGGGGGTAGGACCACCGGGGAGCTGTTTTTT.

A word on this clone: Germline and junction disagree at one end, which may indicate a read error. The chain recombines TRBV12-3 or TRBV12-4 with TRBJ2-5; TRBD2 matches at 13 bases. The CDR3 is made up of 12 amino acids. CDR3 sequence reads: CASSIMGLAGNF. In nucleotides, the CDR3 is TGTGCCAGCAGCATAATGGGACTAGCGGGGAACTTC.

The chain combines TRBV6-2 or TRBV6-3 with TRBJ1-5, with TRBD1 matching over 11 bases. V dropped 1 base and J dropped 6; count of bases not matched to a gene: 8. This CDR3 is 17 amino acids long. Germline V gene lookup returns CDR1 MNHEY and CDR2 SVGEGT. CDR3 sequence reads: CASSYWGQGGRGQPQHF. CDR3 bases: TGTGCCAGCAGTTACTGGGGACAGGGGGGAAGAGGTCAGCCCCAGCATTTT.

This clone was detected only once. The chain carries TRBV2 and TRBJ1-1, with D possibly matching TRBD1 (5 bases). The CDR3 consists of 11 residues. V lost 6 bases and J lost 8, with 10 bases in between. Germline values: CDR1 SNHLY, CDR2 FYNNEI. The CDR3 coding sequence is TGTGCCAGCAGGGAGGGGTTCGAAGCTTTCTTT. Translating gives CASREGFEAFF.

This chain's CDR3 is CASSLDRQGRTEAFF. In DNA, the CDR3 is TGTGCCAGCAGCTTAGACCGACAGGGGAGAACTGAAGCTTTCTTT. J is TRBJ1-1 and V is TRBV11-2, with 8 bases lining up with TRBD1. This CDR3 is 15 amino acids long. The junction had 5 bases not matched to a gene; V was cut back by 0 bases and J by 5 bases. Per the germline V gene, CDR1 is SGHAT and CDR2 is FQNNGV.

The gene calls are TRBV5-1 and TRBJ1-2; 7 nucleotides align to TRBD1. The CDR3 has 14 residues. Germline trimming cut 0 bases from V and 7 bases from J; bases unmatched to any gene: 6. CDR1 and CDR2 from the germline V gene are SGHRS and YFSETQ. DNA for the CDR3: TGCGCCAGCAGCTTGGATGGGGGGACAGCTGGCTACACCTTC. This translates into CASSLDGGTAGYTF.

The chain recombines TRBV11-3 with TRBJ2-7, with 7 positions matching TRBD2. CDR1 is SGHNT and CDR2 is YENEEA in the germline V gene. The trim removed 3 bases at V and 9 bases at J, leaving 8 bases unmatched. The CDR3 consists of 13 residues. CDR3: CASSLGGAEVQYF. The CDR3 DNA reads TGTGCCAGCAGCTTGGGAGGGGCTGAAGTGCAGTACTTC.

This chain joins TRBV28 and TRBJ1-3; D uncertain. The germline V gene encodes CDR1 MDHEN and CDR2 SYDVKM. This CDR3 comprises 15 residues. Trimming took off 6 bases at V and 4 bases at J, with 16 bases between the two ends. In nucleotides, the CDR3 is TGTGCCAGCAGCGACTCGCGGGAAGGCGGAAACACCATATATTTT. Translated: CASSDSREGGNTIYF.

The chain recombines TRBV6-5 with TRBJ2-1; TRBD2 matches 9 bases. Unmatched junction bases numbered 4, after V lost 2 bases and J lost 14 bases. The CDR3 is 12 amino acids. Germline values: CDR1 MNHEY, CDR2 SVGAGI. The CDR3 sequence: CASSYRSGRKFF. DNA for the CDR3: TGTGCCAGCAGTTACCGGAGCGGGAGGAAGTTCTTC.

The chain joins TRBV3-1 (or the pseudogene TRBV3-2) to TRBJ2-7, with D tentatively TRBD2 (5 bases). V was pared by 4 bases and J by 7 bases, with 8 bases between. The CDR3 extends over 11 amino acids. The germline V gene has CDR1 LGHDT and CDR2 YNNKEL (reference sequence). CDR3 nucleotides: TGTGCCAGCAGCCTGGGCGGGGAGCAGTACTTC. Its translation is CASSLGGEQYF.

J is TRBJ2-7 and V is TRBV29-1; possibly TRBD1 for D (5 bases). The V end was cut by 3 bases, the J end by 1 base, with 10 bases between. Germline lookup yields CDR1 SQVTM and CDR2 ANQGSEA. This CDR3 spans 13 amino acids. CDR3 residues: CSVDGAGSYEQYF. CDR3 DNA sequence: TGCAGCGTTGATGGGGCAGGTTCCTACGAGCAGTACTTC.

This chain links TRBV24-1 with TRBJ2-2, with TRBD2 identical over 7 bases. Trimming removed 2 bases from V and 3 bases from J; junction bases left unmatched: 2. This CDR3 has 15 amino acids. Germline V gene lookup returns CDR1 KGHDR and CDR2 SFDVKD. The CDR3 coding sequence is TGTGCCACCAGTGATTACGCGGGAGACACCGGGGAGCTGTTTTTT. Protein sequence: CATSDYAGDTGELFF.

V and J are TRBV27 and TRBJ2-3, with D uncertain. The CDR3 runs 11 residues. Germline V lookup: CDR1 MNHEY, CDR2 SMNVEV (reference sequence). The ends were cut back, 7 bases at V and 1 base at J, with 3 bases in the middle. The chain's CDR3 is CASKRTDTQYF. The CDR3 nucleotides are TGTGCCAGCAAGCGCACAGATACGCAGTATTTT.

This clone has more than one count but fewer than ten. CDR3 DNA sequence: TGTGCCAGCAGTCTTAGTGAAAACCCAACCTACGAGCAGTACTTC. This codes for CASSLSENPTYEQYF. V usage is TRBV5-4 and J usage is TRBJ2-7; no clear D. V was clipped by 5 bases and J by 2 bases, with 17 bases between them. CDR1 and CDR2 from the germline V gene are SGHNT and YYREEE (reference sequence). This CDR3 has 15 amino acids.

The chain employs TRBV5-7 and TRBJ2-5; 14 positions agree with TRBD2. TRBV5-7 is classed as an ORF, of uncertain function. Trimming removed 3 bases from V and 5 bases from J; junction bases left unmatched: 9. The CDR3 spans 17 residues. CDR3 in DNA: TGTGCCAGCAGCTGGGGGACTAGCGGGAGTGTAAAGGAGACCCAGTACTTC. Translated: CASSWGTSGSVKETQYF.

DNA for the CDR3: TGTGCCAGTAGTCAGGCCCGGCAGGGCGGTGAGACCCAGTACTTC. It codes for CASSQARQGGETQYF. V usage is TRBV19 and J usage is TRBJ2-5; TRBD1 might be the D (5 bases). The germline V and J ends were trimmed by 5 bases and 5 bases, with 18 bases remaining between them. Germline lookup yields CDR1 LNHDA and CDR2 SQIVND (reference sequence). This CDR3 comprises 15 residues.

This sequence joins TRBV5-6 and TRBJ2-3; 8 bases agree with TRBD2. The CDR3 sequence is 16 residues long. The germline V gene encodes CDR1 SGHDT and CDR2 YYEEEE. V lost 0 bases to trimming and J lost 4 bases; unmatched junction nucleotides: 7. CDR3 residues: CASSLVGSGASDTQYF. CDR3 DNA sequence: TGTGCCAGCAGCTTGGTGGGTAGCGGGGCTTCAGATACGCAGTATTTT.

In its sample, this clone was seen a few times. The CDR3 loop is CASSLAWGRETQYF. The CDR3 DNA reads as TGTGCCAGCAGCTTGGCCTGGGGGAGGGAGACCCAGTACTTC. This rearrangement joins TRBV5-4 to TRBJ2-5; possible D gene TRBD2, 6 bases. CDR3 length: 14 amino acids. CDR1 is SGHNT and CDR2 is YYREEE in the germline V gene (reference sequence). Trimming took off 0 bases at V and 5 bases at J, with 11 bases between the two ends.